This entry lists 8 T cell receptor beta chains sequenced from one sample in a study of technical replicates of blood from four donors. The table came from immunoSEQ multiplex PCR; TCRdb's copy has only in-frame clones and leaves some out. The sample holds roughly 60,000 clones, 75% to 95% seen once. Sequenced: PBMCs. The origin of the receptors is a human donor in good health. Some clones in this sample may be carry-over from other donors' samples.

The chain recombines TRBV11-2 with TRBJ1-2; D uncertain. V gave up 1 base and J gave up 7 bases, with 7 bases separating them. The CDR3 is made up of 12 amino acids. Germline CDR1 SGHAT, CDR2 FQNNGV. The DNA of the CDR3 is TGTGCCAGCAGCTTAGCTCTGAGTGGCTACACCTTC. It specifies CASSLALSGYTF.

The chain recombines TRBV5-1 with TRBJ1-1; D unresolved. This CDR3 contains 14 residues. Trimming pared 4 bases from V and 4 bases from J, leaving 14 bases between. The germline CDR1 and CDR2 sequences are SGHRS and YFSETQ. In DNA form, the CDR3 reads TGCGCCAGCAGCCATGGGGTCGGAGGCACTGAAGCTTTCTTT. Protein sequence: CASSHGVGGTEAFF.

The CDR3 nucleotides read TGTGCCAGCACTATCCGGTGGGGAGGGGATCAGCCCCAGCATTTT. Amino acid sequence: CASTIRWGGDQPQHF. The gene calls are TRBV6-5 and TRBJ1-5, with TRBD1 as a possible D gene (5 bases). This CDR3 contains 15 residues. Germline CDR1 MNHEY, CDR2 SVGAGI. V was clipped by 7 bases and J by 5 bases, with 18 bases between them.

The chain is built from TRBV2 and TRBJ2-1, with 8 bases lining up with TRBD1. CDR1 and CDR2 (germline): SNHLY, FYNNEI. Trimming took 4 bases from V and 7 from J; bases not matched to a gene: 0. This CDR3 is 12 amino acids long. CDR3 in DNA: TGTGCCAGCAGTGGGACAGGGAATGAGCAGTTCTTC. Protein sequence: CASSGTGNEQFF.

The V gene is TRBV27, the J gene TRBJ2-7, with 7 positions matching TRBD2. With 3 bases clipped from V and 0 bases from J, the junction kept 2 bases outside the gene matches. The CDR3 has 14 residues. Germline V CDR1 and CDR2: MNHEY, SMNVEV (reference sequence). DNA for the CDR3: TGTGCCAGCAGTTTGGGAGGGAGCTCCTACGAGCAGTACTTC. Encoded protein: CASSLGGSSYEQYF.

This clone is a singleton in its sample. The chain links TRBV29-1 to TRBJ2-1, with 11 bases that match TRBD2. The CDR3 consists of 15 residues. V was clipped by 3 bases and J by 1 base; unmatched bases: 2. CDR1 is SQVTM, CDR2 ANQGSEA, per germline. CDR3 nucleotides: TGCAGCGTTGATAGCGGGAGGGTGTCCTACAATGAGCAGTTCTTC. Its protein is CSVDSGRVSYNEQFF.

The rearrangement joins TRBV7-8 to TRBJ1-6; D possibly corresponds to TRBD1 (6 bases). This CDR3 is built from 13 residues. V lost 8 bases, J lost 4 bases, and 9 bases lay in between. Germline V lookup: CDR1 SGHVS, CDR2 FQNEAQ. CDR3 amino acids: CASLGQYNSPLHF. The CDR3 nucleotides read TGTGCCAGCCTCGGACAGTATAATTCACCCCTCCACTTT.

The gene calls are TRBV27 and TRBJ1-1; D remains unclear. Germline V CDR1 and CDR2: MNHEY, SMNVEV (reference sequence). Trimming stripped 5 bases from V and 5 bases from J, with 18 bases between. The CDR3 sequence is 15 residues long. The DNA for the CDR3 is TGTGCCAGCAGTCCCTTCGGGGTATCGGGTACTGAAGCTTTCTTT. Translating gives CASSPFGVSGTEAFF.